The 15 T cell receptor beta chains below were found in one sample sequenced in a study of vaccination and CD4 T cells after COVID-19. As to treatment: roughly 10-day PBMC culture with coronavirus spike peptide pools or control peptides (ViraFEST assay). CD4+ T cells that had been cultured provided DNA sequenced with the Oncomine TCR Beta short-read assay. One entry per CDR3 protein, called by TCRdb with MiXCR from the PCR reads. This repertoire shows about 20,000 distinct CDR3 sequences, around 52% found once; its top ten account for over 9%. These TCRs are of unknown antigen specificity. Sample: CD4+ T cells from blood, cultured in vitro. Every receptor here comes from a human donor who had recovered from COVID-19.

This clonotype showed up just a few times. The chain is built from TRBV6-1 and TRBJ1-6, with D maybe TRBD1 (5 bases). Trimming took off 10 bases at V and 7 bases at J, with 17 bases between the two ends. In germline, CDR1 is MNHNS, CDR2 SASEGT. The CDR3 is 14 amino acids. CDR3 bases: TGTGCCACCTGTCGTAGGGGTGGCAATTCACCCCTCCACTTT. Translating gives CATCRRGGNSPLHF.

The CDR3 DNA reads as TGTGCCAGCAGTTACTCGTCTATCTACGAGCAGTACTTC. Translating it yields CASSYSSIYEQYF. The gene calls are TRBV6-2 or TRBV6-3 and TRBJ2-7; D ambiguous. The germline gives CDR1 MNHEY, CDR2 SVGEGT. This CDR3 has 13 amino acids. Trimming cost V 0 bases and J 3 bases, with 6 bases left between them.

V usage is TRBV2 and J usage is TRBJ2-3; D might be TRBD1 (5 bases). The CDR3 totals 14 residues. V shed 6 bases and J shed 2 bases, with 12 bases lying between them. Germline V gene data show CDR1 as SNHLY and CDR2 as FYNNEI. CDR3 coding DNA: TGTGCCAGCAGCTTTACTGGGGCCACAGATACGCAGTATTTT. It yields the protein CASSFTGATDTQYF.

This clonotype has more than one count but fewer than ten. This rearrangement joins TRBV28 to TRBJ1-5; D may be TRBD1 (5 bases). From germline, CDR1 is MDHEN and CDR2 SYDVKM. V lost 10 bases and J 5 bases, leaving 27 bases between the germline ends. This CDR3 spans 17 amino acids. The CDR3, as DNA: TGTGCCACGCTCCCCAACGCGGGACTCGCCAGGCATCAGCCCCAGCATTTT. It codes for CATLPNAGLARHQPQHF. Looking up the rest from reference TRBV28 and TRBJ1-5 gives the full variable domain: DVKVTQSSRYLVKRTGEKVFLECVQDMDHENMFWYRQDPGLGLRLIYFSYDVKMKEKGDIPEGYSVSREKKERFSLILESASTNQTSMYLCATLPNAGLARHQPQHFGDGTRLSIL.

This clonotype was counted once. This rearrangement joins TRBV12-3 or TRBV12-4 to TRBJ1-1; TRBD1 agrees at 8 bases. This CDR3 has 16 amino acids. V trimming: 8 bases; J trimming: 3 bases; junction bases outside the gene matches: 14. The CDR3 DNA reads TGTGCCAGCCTAGGGGCAGGGGGCTACTGGGACACTGAAGCTTTCTTT. It specifies CASLGAGGYWDTEAFF.

CDR3 amino acids: CAWARDRPYGYTF. The CDR3 DNA is TGTGCCTGGGCCCGGGACAGGCCCTATGGCTACACCTTC. The chain joins TRBV30 to TRBJ1-2; 8 bases align to TRBD1. Looked up from germline, CDR1 is GTSNPN and CDR2 is SVGIG (reference sequence). V was pared by 5 bases and J by 4 bases, with 6 bases of the junction left unmatched. This CDR3 contains 13 residues. Full variable domain (outside the CDR3, taken from reference TRBV30 and TRBJ1-2): SQTIHQWPATLVQPVGSPLSLECTVEGTSNPNLYWYRQAAGRGLQLLFYSVGIGQISSEVPQNLSASRPQDRQFILSSKKLLLSDSGFYLCAWARDRPYGYTFGSGTRLTVV.

The chain employs TRBV27 and TRBJ2-7; TRBD2 aligns across 12 bases. CDR1 is MNHEY and CDR2 is SMNVEV in the germline V gene (reference sequence). This CDR3 is 15 amino acids long. J was trimmed by 6 bases and V by 6 bases; bases with no gene match: 9. The CDR3 is CASRLLAGGPSEQYF. Written as DNA, the CDR3 is TGTGCCAGCAGGTTGCTAGCGGGAGGGCCAAGCGAGCAGTACTTC.

The chain couples TRBV12-3 or TRBV12-4 to TRBJ1-5; a weak D match, TRBD1 (5 bases). V was trimmed by 6 bases and J by 3 bases, leaving 12 bases between them. CDR3 length: 14 residues. The CDR3 loop reads CASSATGANQPQHF. Written as DNA, the CDR3 is TGTGCCAGCAGCGCCACTGGGGCCAATCAGCCCCAGCATTTT.

V and J are TRBV20-1 and TRBJ1-1, with D perhaps matching TRBD1 (6 bases). Deletions cut 4 bases from V and 4 bases from J, with 19 bases between. Germline loops: CDR1 DFQATT, CDR2 SNEGSKA (reference sequence). The CDR3 covers 15 residues. As DNA, the CDR3 is TGCAGTGCTATTTGGCAGGGGAGCGTGGGCACTGAAGCTTTCTTT. Its protein is CSAIWQGSVGTEAFF.

Here the CDR3 DNA reads TGTGCCAGCTCACCCGGGGAGGGGTGGTATGGCTACACCTTC. Its protein product is CASSPGEGWYGYTF. The chain joins TRBV18 to TRBJ1-2, with TRBD1 as a possible D gene (5 bases). The CDR3 covers 14 residues. Germline-derived CDR1 and CDR2 are KGHSH and LQKENI. Trimming pared 3 bases from V and 5 bases from J, leaving 13 bases between.

The chain's CDR3 is CASRFGGNRNQPQHF. In DNA, the CDR3 is TGTGCCAGCAGGTTCGGGGGCAATCGCAATCAGCCCCAGCATTTT. The chain couples TRBV3-1 to TRBJ1-5, with a tentative D call TRBD1 (6 bases). V dropped 6 bases and J dropped 2 bases, with 14 bases sitting between them. The CDR3 is made up of 15 amino acids. Looked up from germline, CDR1 is LGHDT and CDR2 is YNNKEL (reference sequence).

This chain joins TRBV20-1 and TRBJ1-2; tentative D call: TRBD1 (5 bases). The germline V gene has CDR1 DFQATT and CDR2 SNEGSKA (reference sequence). The CDR3 contains 12 residues. Trimming removed 3 bases from V and 6 bases from J, with 11 bases in between. DNA of the CDR3: TGCAGTGCTAGCGGGGGAGGGAATGGCTACACCTTC. Protein: CSASGGGNGYTF.

The genes are TRBV7-9 and TRBJ2-1; the D call may be TRBD1 or TRBD2 (6 bases each). The germline V gene encodes CDR1 SEHNR and CDR2 FQNEAQ (reference sequence). CDR3 length: 14 amino acids. The V end was cut by 1 base, the J end by 9 bases, with 13 bases between. The CDR3 reads CASSLEGGWGEQFF. The CDR3 coding sequence is TGTGCCAGCAGCTTAGAAGGGGGGTGGGGTGAGCAGTTCTTC.

This clonotype was observed a few times. This chain links TRBV20-1 with TRBJ2-3; 8 bases are a match to TRBD2. The germline gives CDR1 DFQATT, CDR2 SNEGSKA (reference sequence). Unmatched junction bases numbered 9, after V lost 0 bases and J lost 4 bases. This CDR3 is 16 amino acids long. The CDR3 bases are TGCAGTGCTAGAGACCTTAGTAGCGGGGTCGCAGATACGCAGTATTTT. Its protein is CSARDLSSGVADTQYF.

This clonotype was counted between two and nine times. The J gene is TRBJ1-1, the V gene TRBV10-1; no clear D gene. The CDR3 sequence is 13 residues long. Germline V gene lookup returns CDR1 WNHNN and CDR2 SYGVQD (reference sequence). V lost 5 bases to trimming and J lost 0 bases, with 7 bases between them. CDR3 in DNA: TGCGCCAGCAGTCGGGATATGAACACTGAAGCTTTCTTT. Encoded protein: CASSRDMNTEAFF.